These 10 T cell receptor beta chains were all obtained from the same sample, sequenced in a study of CD8+ T cells in alopecia areata (dated by TCRdb to the late 2010s). Library creation used the immunoSEQ multiplex PCR assay. For TCR sequencing, RNA was extracted from every sample and reverse transcribed into cDNA to serve as template. TCRdb mirrors the immuneACCESS table, restricted to in-frame sequences. Some clones are absent from its copies; in checked studies, under half trace to an unresolved V gene, and the reason for the others is unknown. For this sample the table gives over 200,000 clones, of which around three fifths were detected only once. Around 0.44% of the sample belongs to the ten largest clones. The time point label here, explained by the study, means: baseline before oral tofacitinib. The sample consisted of CD4+ T cells sorted from blood, taken at week 0. The receptors come from a human donor with alopecia areata.

This clone turned up a few times. The rearrangement links TRBV19 to TRBJ1-5, with 10 bases identical to TRBD1. Per the germline V gene, CDR1 is LNHDA and CDR2 is SQIVND (reference sequence). The ends lost 7 bases at V and 5 bases at J; junction bases unmatched: 8. The CDR3 consists of 15 residues. CDR3 region: CASTSGTGAYQPQHF. DNA for the CDR3: TGTGCCAGTACTTCCGGGACAGGGGCTTATCAGCCCCAGCATTTT.

The gene calls are TRBV6-5 and TRBJ1-1; D is undetermined. Between the trimmed V and J ends, which lost 0 bases and 1 base, there was a span of 6 bases. The CDR3 is 14 amino acids. Per germline, CDR1 MNHEY and CDR2 SVGAGI. CDR3 DNA: TGTGCCAGCAGTTACTCGTTCCCGAACACTGAAGCTTTCTTT. Translation gives CASSYSFPNTEAFF.

The V gene is TRBV7-2, the J gene TRBJ2-3; D unclear. Germline values: CDR1 SGHTA, CDR2 FQGNSA. The CDR3 length is 12 residues. The V and J ends lost 3 bases and 7 bases respectively, with 8 bases between them. For the CDR3, the DNA is TGTGCCAGCAGCTTTAGTGGGTATACGCAGTATTTT. It is translated as CASSFSGYTQYF.

The rearrangement joins TRBV28 to TRBJ2-6; D is possibly TRBD2 (5 bases). In germline, CDR1 is MDHEN, CDR2 SYDVKM. This CDR3 has 14 amino acids. Between the trimmed V and J ends, which lost 6 bases and 4 bases, there was a span of 10 bases. CDR3 nucleotides: TGTGCCAGCAGGCCCGCGGGCGGGGCCAACGTCCTGACTTTC. It translates to CASRPAGGANVLTF.

The rearrangement uses TRBV5-6 and TRBJ2-3; 7 positions match TRBD1. Losses at the gene ends were 3 bases for V and 5 bases for J; bases not matched to a gene: 15. The length of the CDR3 is 17 residues. Germline CDR1 is SGHDT and CDR2 is YYEEEE. The CDR3, as DNA: TGTGCCAGCAGCTACGTAGGCAGGGGGATTTATGGAGATACGCAGTATTTT. Translation gives CASSYVGRGIYGDTQYF.

This clone was detected a few times. The chain couples TRBV7-8 to TRBJ1-1; D not certain. The germline V gene has CDR1 SGHVS and CDR2 FQNEAQ. This CDR3 contains 14 residues. Trimming took 4 bases from V and 1 from J, leaving 10 bases between them. CDR3 bases: TGTGCCAGCAGCTCTAGGGCCGGGAACACTGAAGCTTTCTTT. It encodes CASSSRAGNTEAFF.

The chain combines TRBV29-1 with TRBJ2-4, with 9 bases matching TRBD1. CDR3 length: 16 amino acids. From germline, CDR1 is SQVTM and CDR2 ANQGSEA. J was trimmed by 1 base and V by 7 bases; bases with no gene match: 11. CDR3 in amino acids: CSGSAGTGRAKNIQYF. In nucleotides, the CDR3 is TGCAGCGGAAGTGCCGGGACAGGGAGGGCCAAAAACATTCAGTACTTC. The full variable domain, completed using reference TRBV29-1 and TRBJ2-4, is SAVISQKPSRDICQRGTSLTIQCQVDSQVTMMFWYRQQPGQSLTLIATANQGSEATYESGFVIDKFPISRPNLTFSTLTVSNMSPEDSSIYLCSGSAGTGRAKNIQYFGAGTRLSVL.

As to this clone: Additional DNA sequences in this sample encode the identical CDR3. This chain connects TRBV6-1 to TRBJ1-6; D gene uncertain. The CDR3 runs 11 residues. Germline V gene lookup returns CDR1 MNHNS and CDR2 SASEGT. V lost 8 bases to trimming and J lost 7 bases, with 6 bases between them. The DNA for the CDR3 is TGTGCCAGCTTGGGGAATTCACCCCTCCACTTT. Its protein product is CASLGNSPLHF.

This clone was counted only a few times. The rearrangement joins TRBV2 to TRBJ1-4; D is possibly TRBD1 (5 bases). This CDR3 contains 13 residues. CDR1 SNHLY and CDR2 FYNNEI come from the germline V gene. The V end lost 6 bases, the J end lost 4 bases, and 9 bases lay between the germline ends. CDR3 DNA sequence: TGTGCCAGCAGCCGACAGCTTAATGAAAAACTGTTTTTT. The encoded protein is CASSRQLNEKLFF. Full variable domain (remainder filled in from reference TRBV2 and TRBJ1-4): EPEVTQTPSHQVTQMGQEVILRCVPISNHLYFYWYRQILGQKVEFLVSFYNNEISEKSEIFDDQFSVERPDGSNFTLKIRSTKLEDSAMYFCASSRQLNEKLFFGSGTQLSVL.

This clone was observed a few times. Its ends do not fully match the called genes, so a read error is possible. The chain combines TRBV7-7 with TRBJ2-1; 13 bases align to TRBD2. Germline CDR1 is SSHAT and CDR2 is FNYEAQ (reference sequence). This CDR3 has 15 amino acids. The CDR3 DNA reads as TGTGCTAGCAGCTTAGGACTAGCGGGAGAAAATGAGCAGTTCTTC. This translates into CASSLGLAGENEQFF.